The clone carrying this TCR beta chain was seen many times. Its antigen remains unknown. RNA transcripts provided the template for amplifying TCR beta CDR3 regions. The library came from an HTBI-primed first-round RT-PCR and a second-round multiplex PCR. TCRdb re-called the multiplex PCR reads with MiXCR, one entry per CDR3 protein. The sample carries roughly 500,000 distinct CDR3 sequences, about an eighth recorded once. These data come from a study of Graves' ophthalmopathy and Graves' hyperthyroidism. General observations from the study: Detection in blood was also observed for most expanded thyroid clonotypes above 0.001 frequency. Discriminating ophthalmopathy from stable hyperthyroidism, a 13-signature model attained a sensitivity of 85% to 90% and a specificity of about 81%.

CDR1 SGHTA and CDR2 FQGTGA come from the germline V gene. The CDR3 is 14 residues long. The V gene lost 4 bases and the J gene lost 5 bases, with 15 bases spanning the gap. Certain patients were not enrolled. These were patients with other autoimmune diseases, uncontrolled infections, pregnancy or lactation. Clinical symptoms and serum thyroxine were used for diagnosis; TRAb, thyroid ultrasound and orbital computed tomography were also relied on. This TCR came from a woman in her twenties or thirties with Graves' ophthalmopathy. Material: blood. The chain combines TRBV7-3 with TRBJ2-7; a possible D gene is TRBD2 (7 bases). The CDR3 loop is CASSWGRGAHEQYF. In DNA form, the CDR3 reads TGTGCCAGCAGCTGGGGGAGGGGGGCCCACGAGCAGTACTTC.